Below, one T cell receptor beta chain is given with its context. V was cut by 5 bases and J by 3 bases, with 17 bases left in between. Germline lookup yields CDR1 SGHVS and CDR2 FQNEAQ. This CDR3 is 15 amino acids long. This sample stems from a study of T cells in Graves' hyperthyroidism and ophthalmopathy. Diagnoses rested on clinical symptoms, serum thyroxine and TRAb, thyroid ultrasound and orbital computed tomography. TCR beta CDR3 sequences were amplified from RNA transcripts. TCR CDR3 regions were first amplified by RT-PCR with HTBI primers. TCRdb independently ran MiXCR on the multiplex PCR reads; one entry per CDR3 protein. The table has about 640,000 distinct CDR3 sequences, 45% seen once; the top ten hold about 7.7%.

The sequence derives from an adult man with Graves' disease, either hyperthyroidism or ophthalmopathy (not recorded which). The J gene is TRBJ2-7, the V gene TRBV7-8, with no clear D. The sequenced sample was peripheral blood or thyroid tissue (not recorded which). The CDR3 here is CASSAEPSSVYEQYF. CDR3 DNA sequence: TGTGCCAGCAGCGCAGAACCCAGTTCTGTCTACGAGCAGTACTTC. Full variable domain (remainder filled in from reference TRBV7-8 and TRBJ2-7): GAGVSQSPRYKVAKRGQDVALRCDPISGHVSLFWYQQALGQGPEFLTYFQNEAQLDKSGLPSDRFFAERPEGSVSTLKIQRTQQEDSAVYLCASSAEPSSVYEQYFGPGTRLTVT.